Shown below are 27 T cell receptor beta chains from a single sample sequenced in a study of cytomegalovirus exposure and HLA in healthy donors. Clones were sequenced by immunoSEQ multiplex PCR, and TCRdb holds only the in-frame ones, with some missing. Of 150,000 to 180,000 clones in the sample, 85% to 90% were seen once. Material for sequencing was PBMCs. Every receptor here comes from a human donor in good health.

The gene calls are TRBV6-5 and TRBJ2-1; D is undetermined. The germline gives CDR1 MNHEY, CDR2 SVGAGI. The CDR3 sequence is 14 residues long. Between the trimmed V and J ends, which lost 4 bases and 0 bases, there was a span of 7 bases. The CDR3 DNA is TGTGCCAGCAGTTTTCAGTACTCCTACAATGAGCAGTTCTTC. The encoded protein is CASSFQYSYNEQFF.

For this clone: Within the sample, other DNA sequences also encode this same CDR3. This chain joins TRBV12-5 and TRBJ1-1; 8 bases are shared with TRBD1. This CDR3 is built from 13 residues. The germline CDR1 and CDR2 sequences are LGHNT and FRNRAP. V gave up 3 bases and J gave up 4 bases; unmatched junction bases: 1. CDR3 region: CASGLDRGTEAFF. CDR3 DNA: TGTGCTAGTGGTTTAGACAGGGGCACTGAAGCTTTCTTT.

V and J are TRBV5-4 and TRBJ2-5; 11 bases map to TRBD2. The CDR3 has 17 residues. The V gene's germline CDR1 is SGHNT and CDR2 YYREEE (reference sequence). Trimming cost V 3 bases and J 2 bases; bases outside gene matches: 9. In DNA, the CDR3 is TGTGCCAGCAGCTCGGATTTGGGACTAGCGGCACAAGAGACCCAGTACTTC. It is translated as CASSSDLGLAAQETQYF.

The CDR3 loop reads CASSLGGRSSGANVLTF. The CDR3 region has the DNA TGCGCCAGCAGCTTGGGGGGCCGTAGCTCTGGGGCCAACGTCCTGACTTTC. The gene calls are TRBV5-1 and TRBJ2-6; a weak D match, TRBD1 (5 bases). The CDR3 covers 17 residues. Germline V gives CDR1 SGHRS, CDR2 YFSETQ. V lost 0 bases and J lost 0, with 10 bases in between.

The chain is built from TRBV2 and TRBJ1-1, with TRBD1 as a possible D gene (5 bases). The length of the CDR3 is 11 residues. The germline V gene encodes CDR1 SNHLY and CDR2 FYNNEI. V dropped 8 bases and J dropped 11 bases, with 15 bases sitting between them. The DNA of the CDR3 is TGTGCCAGCGGGGGGTGGCAGGGTGCTTTCTTT. This translates into CASGGWQGAFF.

This clone was counted a single time. The rearrangement links TRBV7-2 to TRBJ1-3; D possibly corresponds to TRBD1 (5 bases). Germline lookup yields CDR1 SGHTA and CDR2 FQGNSA. Trimming took off 5 bases at V and 1 base at J, with 12 bases between the two ends. The CDR3 is 15 amino acids. The CDR3 nucleotides are TGTGCCAGCAGCAAAATGGGGGGGTCTGGAAACACCATATATTTT. It translates to CASSKMGGSGNTIYF.

The gene calls are TRBV7-3 and TRBJ1-5, with TRBD1 as a possible D gene (5 bases). Trimming took 11 bases from V and 7 from J, leaving 18 bases between them. The CDR3 spans 13 residues. Looked up from germline, CDR1 is SGHTA and CDR2 is FQGTGA. CDR3 in DNA: TGTGCCGGGGCCGGGCCCCCGGTGCAGCCCCAGCATTTT. Translating gives CAGAGPPVQPQHF.

The chain uses TRBV18 and TRBJ1-2; D unclear. Germline CDR1 KGHSH, CDR2 LQKENI. The CDR3 covers 14 residues. V was clipped by 3 bases and J by 1 base, with 9 bases between them. CDR3 region: CASSPARNNYGYTF. CDR3 DNA: TGTGCCAGCTCACCGGCCAGAAATAACTATGGCTACACCTTC. The full variable domain, rest sourced from reference TRBV18 and TRBJ1-2, is NAGVMQNPRHLVRRRGQEARLRCSPMKGHSHVYWYRQLPEEGLKFMVYLQKENIIDESGMPKERFSAEFPKEGPSILRIQQVVRGDSAAYFCASSPARNNYGYTFGSGTRLTVV.

This chain joins TRBV7-6 and TRBJ2-7, with 9 bases that match TRBD1. V shed 1 base, J shed 4 bases, and the junction held 5 bases outside the gene matches. The CDR3 sequence is 15 residues long. Germline V gene sequence: CDR1 SGHVS, CDR2 FNYEAQ. CDR3 protein: CASSLGRDRDYEQYF. The CDR3 DNA sequence: TGTGCCAGCAGCTTAGGCCGGGACAGGGATTACGAGCAGTACTTC.

This chain joins TRBV29-1 and TRBJ1-1; no clear D gene. Germline-derived CDR1 and CDR2 are SQVTM and ANQGSEA. V was pared by 6 bases and J by 2 bases, with 19 bases between. The CDR3 loop spans 15 amino acids. The CDR3 sequence: CSVGAQVAFNTEAFF. DNA of the CDR3: TGCAGCGTGGGAGCCCAGGTTGCCTTTAACACTGAAGCTTTCTTT.

The chain recombines TRBV7-3 with TRBJ2-3, with 10 nucleotides matching TRBD2. CDR1 is SGHTA, CDR2 FQGTGA, per germline. This CDR3 is 14 amino acids long. V trimming: 4 bases; J trimming: 5 bases; junction bases outside the gene matches: 3. CDR3 sequence: CASSSSGGVDTQYF. CDR3 DNA sequence: TGTGCCAGCAGCTCAAGCGGGGGGGTAGATACGCAGTATTTT.

This chain links TRBV4-1 with TRBJ1-5; D is undetermined. Trimming stripped 4 bases from V and 3 bases from J, with 13 bases between. Germline loops: CDR1 MGHRA, CDR2 YSYEKL. The CDR3 spans 15 residues. The CDR3 DNA sequence: TGCGCCAGCAGCCCCACAACGGGAGTCAATCAGCCCCAGCATTTT. As protein: CASSPTTGVNQPQHF.

The chain joins TRBV5-1 to TRBJ1-1; 7 bases match TRBD1. The germline CDR1 and CDR2 sequences are SGHRS and YFSETQ. Trimming removed 4 bases from V and 7 bases from J; junction bases left unmatched: 7. The CDR3 loop spans 13 amino acids. CDR3 nucleotide sequence: TGCGCCAGCAGCAGGGACAGTAAATTTGAAGCTTTCTTT. This sequence encodes CASSRDSKFEAFF. Based on the CDR3 plus reference TRBV5-1 and TRBJ1-1, the full variable domain is KAGVTQTPRYLIKTRGQQVTLSCSPISGHRSVSWYQQTPGQGLQFLFEYFSETQRNKGNFPGRFSGRQFSNSRSEMNVSTLELGDSALYLCASSRDSKFEAFFGQGTRLTVV.

This clone has a handful of counts. The chain combines TRBV2 with TRBJ1-1; TRBD1 is a possible D gene (5 bases). Germline assignment: CDR1 SNHLY and CDR2 FYNNEI. The V and J ends lost 8 bases and 6 bases respectively, with 10 bases between them. CDR3 length: 11 residues. CDR3 bases: TGTGCCAGCCGGGGAGGGGCTGAAGCTTTCTTT. Translating it yields CASRGGAEAFF.

The chain combines TRBV5-1 with TRBJ2-2, with no clear D. CDR1 is SGHRS and CDR2 is YFSETQ in the germline V gene. V was pared by 4 bases and J by 5 bases, with 6 bases between. The CDR3 is 12 amino acids. CDR3 in DNA: TGCGCCAGCAGCCTATGGACCGGGGAGCTGTTTTTT. This codes for CASSLWTGELFF.

V is TRBV27 and J is TRBJ1-6; no firm D call. This CDR3 spans 14 amino acids. CDR1 is MNHEY and CDR2 is SMNVEV in the germline V gene (reference sequence). V was pared by 7 bases and J by 6 bases, with 13 bases between. CDR3 sequence (DNA): TGTGCCAGCACCCTCCGGGGTACTAATTCACCCCTCCACTTT. Protein sequence: CASTLRGTNSPLHF.

The count of this clone is one. This rearrangement joins TRBV18 to TRBJ1-3, with D maybe TRBD1 (6 bases). There are 16 residues in the CDR3. Trimming removed 3 bases from V and 0 bases from J, with 12 bases in between. Looked up from germline, CDR1 is KGHSH and CDR2 is LQKENI. The CDR3 loop is CASSPLDSYSGNTIYF. The CDR3 DNA reads TGTGCCAGCTCACCGTTGGACAGTTACTCTGGAAACACCATATATTTT.

V is TRBV7-2 and J is TRBJ2-7; D call uncertain. There are 15 residues in the CDR3. V was clipped by 2 bases and J by 3 bases, with 14 bases between them. Looked up from germline, CDR1 is SGHTA and CDR2 is FQGNSA. The CDR3 loop is CASSLFRVGFYEQYF. CDR3 DNA sequence: TGTGCCAGCAGCTTATTTCGGGTCGGTTTCTACGAGCAGTACTTC. Based on the CDR3 plus reference TRBV7-2 and TRBJ2-7, the full variable domain is GAGVSQSPSNKVTEKGKDVELRCDPISGHTALYWYRQSLGQGLEFLIYFQGNSAPDKSGLPSDRFSAERTGGSVSTLTIQRTQQEDSAVYLCASSLFRVGFYEQYFGPGTRLTVT.

This chain joins TRBV18 and TRBJ1-1; D is uncertain. Germline-derived CDR1 and CDR2 are KGHSH and LQKENI. CDR3 length: 16 residues. V gave up 6 bases and J gave up 1 base, with 18 bases separating them. The CDR3 protein is CASSLRGNWENTEAFF. CDR3 nucleotides: TGTGCCAGCTCCTTAAGAGGGAATTGGGAGAACACTGAAGCTTTCTTT.

The gene calls are TRBV5-1 and TRBJ1-2, with 7 bases matching TRBD1. The germline V gene encodes CDR1 SGHRS and CDR2 YFSETQ. The CDR3 loop spans 13 amino acids. Losses at the gene ends were 6 bases for V and 6 bases for J; bases not matched to a gene: 8. The CDR3 sequence is CASNPGQADGYTF. DNA of the CDR3: TGCGCCAGCAACCCTGGACAGGCGGATGGCTACACCTTC.

The V gene is TRBV27, the J gene TRBJ1-2; TRBD1 is a possible D gene (6 bases). The CDR3 runs to 15 residues. V dropped 3 bases and J dropped 5 bases, with 16 bases sitting between them. Germline V CDR1 and CDR2: MNHEY, SMNVEV (reference sequence). This CDR3 reads CASSFSAGVIYGYTF. As DNA, the CDR3 is TGTGCCAGCAGTTTTTCCGCAGGGGTGATTTATGGCTACACCTTC.

The V gene is TRBV11-2, the J gene TRBJ2-3; 16 bases are shared with TRBD2. The J segment lost 1 base and the V segment lost 4 bases, leaving 5 bases of the junction unmatched. CDR1 SGHAT and CDR2 FQNNGV come from the germline V gene. The CDR3 has 18 amino acids. Here the CDR3 DNA reads TGTGCCAGCAGCTGGGGACTAGCGGGGGGGATCGGCACAGATACGCAGTATTTT. It specifies CASSWGLAGGIGTDTQYF.

CDR3 nucleotide sequence: TGTGCCAGCAGTGAATTGGGCGGGACAGGGGCCGAAAAACTGTTTTTT. Protein product: CASSELGGTGAEKLFF. V and J are TRBV6-1 and TRBJ1-4, with TRBD1 matching 10 bases. The V gene's germline CDR1 is MNHNS and CDR2 SASEGT. The CDR3 has 16 residues. V shed 2 bases, J shed 8 bases, and the junction held 8 bases outside the gene matches.

In the case of this clone: A read error may produce the germline difference seen at one junction end. The chain couples TRBV7-7 to TRBJ2-1, with 12 bases identical to TRBD2. This CDR3 has 17 amino acids. From germline, CDR1 is SSHAT and CDR2 FNYEAQ (reference sequence). This CDR3 is CASSLVVASGGAGEQFF. The DNA of the CDR3 is TGTGCTAGCAGCTTAGTAGTAGCTAGCGGGGGGGCAGGTGAGCAGTTCTTC.

The chain has TRBV27 and TRBJ2-7; 10 bases are a match to TRBD2. Losses at the gene ends were 3 bases for V and 1 base for J; bases not matched to a gene: 0. This CDR3 is built from 14 residues. CDR1 MNHEY and CDR2 SMNVEV come from the germline V gene (reference sequence). In DNA, the CDR3 is TGTGCCAGCAGTTTTAGCGGGGGGTCCTACGAGCAGTACTTC. This translates into CASSFSGGSYEQYF.

The rearrangement links TRBV5-1 to TRBJ2-1, with 15 bases fitting TRBD2. V lost 3 bases to trimming and J lost 4 bases; unmatched junction nucleotides: 5. This CDR3 is 17 amino acids long. Germline lookup yields CDR1 SGHRS and CDR2 YFSETQ. The CDR3 DNA reads as TGCGCCAGCAGCTCCCCGGGACTAGCGGGGGGATACAATGAGCAGTTCTTC. Translated, it gives CASSSPGLAGGYNEQFF.

This sequence joins TRBV2 and TRBJ2-7, with 8 bases matching TRBD2. Germline V gene sequence: CDR1 SNHLY, CDR2 FYNNEI. V shed 0 bases, J shed 3 bases, and the junction held 4 bases outside the gene matches. The CDR3 has 15 residues. This chain's CDR3 is CASSEAPAGVYEQYF. The CDR3 DNA reads TGTGCCAGCAGTGAAGCCCCAGCGGGAGTCTACGAGCAGTACTTC.